This record looks at one T cell receptor (beta chain) sequence and its context. Its antigen is unknown. Base qualities are not provided; no much larger clone lies one nucleotide away. The data were obtained in a study of shared clonotypes between healthy human individuals (TCRdb year 2020). Some background on the complete study: The cohort comprised two women and a few men aged 18 to 49 years. For each donor, three plates each were used for CD4 naive and CD4 memory, two plates were used for CD8 naive, and one plate was used for CD8 memory. The study deeply sequenced blood TCR repertoires of five healthy adults to estimate repertoire size and the extent of clonotype sharing between individuals. Different laboratories and diverse techniques were used to prepare libraries and sequence TCR repertoires, to increase sequencing depth and limit assay-specific biases. Each donor's leukapheresis produced roughly between roughly 0.94 and 9.5 billion PBMCs.

The donors were healthy, HIV-negative adults who had no recently reported acute infections or vaccinations. Every donor was a Caucasian adult residing in Nashville, Tennessee, USA. CD4+ T cells were enriched by magnetic negative selection; naive cells were then positively selected on CD45RA, and the negative fraction formed the memory subset. Blood was collected by leukapheresis, and PBMCs were isolated by Ficoll-Histopaque density gradient centrifugation and then cryopreserved in liquid nitrogen vapor phase. Analytical flow cytometry was used to check the purity and quantity of each magnetically sorted T cell population. Each sorted fraction had its genomic DNA isolated and then quantified by UV absorbance on a Nanodrop 2000c. TCR CDR3 regions were amplified from genomic DNA by multiplex PCR using the deep immunoSEQ assay. Extracted genomic DNA from each cell subset was spread evenly across all wells of several immunoSEQ 96-well plates, with each plate serving as a replicate. For sorted subsets, around 0.2 ug genomic DNA, equal to 30,000 to 35,000 T cell genomes, was loaded into each replicate PCR. The purified libraries were quantified using a Qubit 3.0 fluorometer, sized with a Bioanalyzer 2100, and then quantified again using the KAPA Library Quantification kit. Every immunoSEQ 96-well plate was sequenced on a separate single-read 150-cycle Illumina NextSeq 550 flow cell. The authors' analysis ran thus. Because the immunoSEQ output included only junctional sequences and no quality scores, the filtering could not be the same as the filtering used for full-length reads. To assign V/J genes and CDR3, sequences were annotated using PyIR, a Python wrapper for IgBLAST v1.9, with IMGT germline references. Any read was removed if the V/J assignment was weak (E-value above 1e-6), the CDR3 was missing, or the read contained stop codons, out-of-frame junctions, or ambiguous translated residues. V3J clonotypes were defined by identical inferred V gene, J gene, and CDR3 amino acid sequence. Percentage overlap between repertoires was calculated by dividing the number of shared unique clonotypes by the size of the smaller repertoire. Richness of each repertoire was evaluated using RTK rarefaction, the Chao1 estimator, and Recon v2.1 estimates of unobserved clonotypes. OLGA was used to compute generation probabilities for all TCRbeta clonotypes that the gDNA method yielded from a few donors. TCRdb stores this immuneACCESS table with in-frame sequences only. Part of the clones is absent; in the studies checked, under half of the shortfall reflects unresolved V genes, and no reason is known for the rest. The V and J calls and clone size were taken over from that table, and D and trimming were inferred from the DNA. A total of around 1.4 million clones appear in this sample, just under 99% of them only once. Around 0.38% of the sample is taken by the ten largest.

Here is what the overall study found, with its caveats: Estimated clonotype richness was generally larger for naive than for memory subsets. Pairwise subsampling indicated that sequencing depth was expected to affect the degree of clonotype sharing among donors. Because the study included a small number of donors, the genetic and exposure-history diversity represented was limited. Sharing across a few donors was observed for about 4.8% of naive CD4, over 3% of naive CD8, around 2.5% of memory CD4, and over 0.3% of memory CD8 clonotypes. Higher generation probabilities were observed for clonotypes shared by all four sorted-subset donors than for non-shared clonotypes. Sampling was restricted to blood, and TCR repertoires in tissue are likely to differ from TCR repertoires in blood. Incomplete sequencing was indicated by rarefaction of sorted-subset datasets, despite the large sequencing depth.

The sample comprised naive CD4+ T cells sorted from blood. Per the publication, the cell subset or site label means: CD45RA+ positively selected. This clonotype was sampled from a man between 25 and 39 years old in good health.

The sequenced DNA is TGTGCCAGCAGTTCCCCCTCCCGGGACAGTTCCTACGAGCAGTACTTC. The encoded protein is CASSSPSRDSSYEQYF. The receptor chain draws on TRBV27 and TRBJ2-7; 7 bases in the junction line up with TRBD1. The cysteine opens and the phenylalanine closes a CDR3 of 16 amino acids. The read is trimmed to its CDR3 DNA, 48 bases read in frame from base 1. CDR1 and CDR2 are read off the germline V gene (reference sequence) as MNHEY and SMNVEV. Trimming removed 4 bases from V and 1 base from J; the gene matches leave 10 bases unexplained.